This is a list of T cell receptor beta chains from one sample in a study of blood T cell repertoires in COVID-19. Assay: immunoSEQ multiplex PCR; the TCRdb copy retains only in-frame clones and omits some. This table has about 140,000 clones, about nine tenths appearing once. The sample taken for sequencing was peripheral blood. These receptor sequences come from a woman aged 45-60 years with acute or convalescent COVID-19. CDR3s include the opening cysteine and the closing phenylalanine or tryptophan. The order of the fields is CDR3 DNA, CDR3 protein, V gene, D gene, J gene, clone size. A D gene is named only where the DNA matches it firmly. Clone size is given for some rows only: seen once, a few or many times, or a class if the clone is expanded.

TGTGCCAGCAGCCAAGGGTACCCTTCGCAGGGGATGAACACTGAAGCTTTCTTT CASSQGYPSQGMNTEAFF TRBV4-2 - TRBJ1-1 -
TGTGCCAGCAGCACCCTGGACAGGGAATGGTACGAGCAGTACTTC CASSTLDREWYEQYF TRBV21-1 - TRBJ2-7 -
TGTGCCAGCAGCCTGGGGGAGGGAACTGGAAACACCATATATTTT CASSLGEGTGNTIYF TRBV7-9 - TRBJ1-3 -
TGTGCTAGTCGCACAGGGTTCTCCTACAATGAGCAGTTCTTC CASRTGFSYNEQFF TRBV12-5 - TRBJ2-1 -
TGTGCCAGCTCACCCTCAGGGCCGTCCACTGAAGCTTTCTTT CASSPSGPSTEAFF TRBV18 - TRBJ1-1 -
TGTGCCAGTAGGGACAGGGGAGGTCCTGGCGAGCAGTACTTC CASRDRGGPGEQYF TRBV19 TRBD1 TRBJ2-7 few
TGTGCCAGCAGTGCAAACGAGGGGACAGTAACCTACGAGCAGTACTTC CASSANEGTVTYEQYF TRBV25-1 TRBD1 TRBJ2-7 once
TGTGCCAGCAGTTCTCTCCGAGAAACTAGCGGGGGGTGGGATACGCAGTATTTT CASSSLRETSGGWDTQYF TRBV28 TRBD2 TRBJ2-3 -
TGCGCCAGCAAGGGAGCTAACTATGGCTACACCTTC CASKGANYGYTF TRBV5-1 - TRBJ1-2 -
TGTGCCGCTGGGAGGGGGGCGGACGAGCAGTACTTC CAAGRGADEQYF TRBV10-3 - TRBJ2-7 -
TGTGCCAGCAGCGTAGCCGAGGCATCCTATGGCTACACCTTC CASSVAEASYGYTF TRBV9 - TRBJ1-2 -
TGTGCCACCCAGGGACACACTAATGAAAAACTGTTTTTT CATQGHTNEKLFF TRBV24-1 - TRBJ1-4 -
TGTGCCAGCACCGGGCAACCAACCTACGAGCAGTACTTC CASTGQPTYEQYF TRBV7-9 - TRBJ2-7 once
TGTGCCGGCAGCCCGACAAAAGGAAACACCATATATTTT CAGSPTKGNTIYF TRBV4-2 - TRBJ1-3 -
TGCGCCAGCAGTGAGCTATTGGGGGGTATTCCCTACGAGCAGTACTTC CASSELLGGIPYEQYF TRBV10-2 - TRBJ2-7 -